Listed below are T cell receptor beta chains from one sample, sequenced in a study of blood T cell repertoires in COVID-19. Clones were sequenced by immunoSEQ multiplex PCR, and TCRdb holds only the in-frame ones, with some missing. The sample contains approximately 470,000 clones, around 87% of which appear only once. The sample comprised PBMCs or T cells enriched from blood (not recorded which). The receptors come from a woman between 18 and 29 years old who had recovered from COVID-19. Each CDR3 is given with its conserved first and last residue. D genes are given only for firm matches. Not all rows give a size; the values are once, few, many and, for expanded clones, a class.

V gene,J gene,CDR3 length,D gene,clone size,CDR3 protein,CDR3 DNA
TRBV4-1,TRBJ1-4,16,NA,NA,CASSQSGLQGKIELFF,TGCGCCAGCAGCCAATCCGGTCTTCAGGGCAAGATAGAACTGTTTTTT
TRBV29-1,TRBJ1-2,14,TRBD1,NA,CSVDWTGQNYGYTF,TGCAGCGTTGACTGGACAGGCCAGAACTATGGCTACACCTTC
TRBV2,TRBJ2-2,17,TRBD2,NA,CASSETGGAPWTGELFF,TGTGCCAGCAGTGAAACGGGGGGGGCCCCGTGGACCGGGGAGCTGTTTTTT
TRBV5-1,TRBJ2-5,15,TRBD1,NA,CASSSPTGVMETQYF,TGCGCCAGCAGCTCTCCCACAGGGGTAATGGAGACCCAGTACTTC
TRBV11-3,TRBJ2-1,14,NA,NA,CASSSGGTRNEQFF,TGTGCCAGCAGCTCAGGGGGGACTAGGAATGAGCAGTTCTTC
TRBV12-3/TRBV12-4,TRBJ1-6,13,NA,once,CASSLRGNSPLHF,TGTGCCAGCAGTCTGAGGGGGAATTCACCCCTCCACTTT
TRBV21-1,TRBJ2-7,15,NA,NA,CASNHPPGQFVEQYF,TGTGCCAGCAACCATCCCCCGGGACAGTTCGTCGAGCAGTACTTC
TRBV5-1,TRBJ2-7,15,NA,NA,CASRVEVGNSYEQYF,TGCGCCAGCAGGGTGGAGGTTGGGAACTCCTACGAGCAGTACTTC
TRBV18,TRBJ1-3,15,TRBD1,once,CASSPSRGRGNTIYF,TGTGCCAGCTCACCATCCAGGGGGCGCGGAAACACCATATATTTT
TRBV7-9,TRBJ2-1,12,NA,NA,CASSLVRWEQFF,TGTGCCAGCAGCTTAGTTCGGTGGGAGCAGTTCTTC
TRBV10-3,TRBJ1-1,13,TRBD1,NA,CAISRGLDTEAFF,TGTGCCATCAGTAGGGGGCTGGACACTGAAGCTTTCTTT
TRBV5-4,TRBJ1-3,14,TRBD1,NA,CASSSGGQKNTIYF,TGTGCCAGCAGCTCAGGGGGACAGAAGAACACCATATATTTT
TRBV5-1,TRBJ2-5,14,TRBD1,NA,CASSYRTGEETQYF,TGCGCCAGCAGCTACCGGACAGGGGAAGAGACCCAGTACTTC
TRBV10-3,TRBJ1-2,14,TRBD1,NA,CAISGPGQEDGYTF,TGTGCCATCAGTGGCCCGGGACAGGAAGATGGCTACACCTTC
TRBV7-9,TRBJ1-1,11,TRBD1,NA,CASTLTGWAFF,TGTGCCAGCACCTTGACAGGGTGGGCTTTCTTT
TRBV7-2,TRBJ2-7,15,TRBD1,NA,CASSQRTGTTYEQYF,TGTGCCAGCAGCCAGCGGACAGGGACCACCTACGAGCAGTACTTC
TRBV5-4,TRBJ2-1,16,TRBD2,NA,CASSAASGGAEGQQFF,TGTGCCAGCAGCGCGGCTAGCGGGGGGGCCGAGGGTCAGCAGTTCTTC
TRBV9,TRBJ1-3,16,NA,NA,CASSVGERTSGNTIYF,TGTGCCAGCAGCGTAGGGGAGAGGACCTCTGGAAACACCATATATTTT
TRBV3-1/TRBV3-2,TRBJ2-7,13,NA,NA,CASSQLVAYEQYF,TGTGCCAGCAGCCAACTTGTAGCCTACGAGCAGTACTTC
TRBV25-1,TRBJ1-4,15,TRBD1,NA,CASSVVGQGGEKLFF,TGTGCCAGCAGTGTTGTCGGACAGGGCGGTGAAAAACTGTTTTTT
TRBV25-1,TRBJ1-6,15,NA,few,CASSDYGGGDSPLHF,TGTGCCAGCAGTGATTACGGGGGTGGAGATTCACCCCTCCACTTT
TRBV4-2,TRBJ1-6,15,TRBD1,NA,CASRLEITGDSPLHF,TGTGCCAGCAGACTTGAAATTACAGGGGACTCACCCCTCCACTTT
TRBV3-1/TRBV3-2,TRBJ2-1,13,NA,NA,CASSQAQGNEQFF,TGTGCCAGCAGCCAAGCTCAGGGGAATGAGCAGTTCTTC
TRBV6-5,TRBJ2-7,14,NA,NA,CASSRQGGAYEQYF,TGTGCCAGCAGTCGCCAGGGGGGAGCCTACGAGCAGTACTTC
TRBV2,TRBJ1-2,14,NA,NA,CASTKGGTEDGYTF,TGTGCCAGCACCAAAGGGGGTACTGAGGATGGCTACACCTTC
TRBV3-1/TRBV3-2,TRBJ1-6,15,TRBD1,NA,CASSQVGGGRSPLHF,TGTGCCAGCAGCCAAGTTGGAGGGGGCCGTTCACCCCTCCACTTT
TRBV7-9,TRBJ1-4,15,NA,NA,CASSLEGGRDEKLFF,TGTGCCAGCAGCTTAGAGGGGGGGCGCGATGAAAAACTGTTTTTT
TRBV29-1,TRBJ1-5,12,NA,NA,CSASTGNQPQHF,TGCAGCGCCTCGACAGGCAATCAGCCCCAGCATTTT
TRBV7-8,TRBJ1-1,15,TRBD1,NA,CASSLLGQTNTEAFF,TGTGCCAGCAGCCTACTGGGACAGACGAACACTGAAGCTTTCTTT
TRBV7-9,TRBJ1-6,16,TRBD1,few,CASRQNRGTINSPLHF,TGTGCCAGCAGACAAAACAGGGGAACCATTAATTCACCCCTCCACTTT
TRBV7-8,TRBJ1-2,12,TRBD1,once,CASSPQGDGYTF,TGTGCCAGCAGCCCACAGGGGGATGGCTACACCTTC
TRBV30,TRBJ1-3,14,NA,NA,CAWSLSLRGNTIYF,TGTGCCTGGAGTTTGTCACTAAGAGGGAACACCATATATTTT
TRBV7-2,TRBJ2-3,17,TRBD2,NA,CASSSPHSGGLVDTQYF,TGTGCCAGCAGCTCTCCACATAGCGGGGGATTAGTAGATACGCAGTATTTT